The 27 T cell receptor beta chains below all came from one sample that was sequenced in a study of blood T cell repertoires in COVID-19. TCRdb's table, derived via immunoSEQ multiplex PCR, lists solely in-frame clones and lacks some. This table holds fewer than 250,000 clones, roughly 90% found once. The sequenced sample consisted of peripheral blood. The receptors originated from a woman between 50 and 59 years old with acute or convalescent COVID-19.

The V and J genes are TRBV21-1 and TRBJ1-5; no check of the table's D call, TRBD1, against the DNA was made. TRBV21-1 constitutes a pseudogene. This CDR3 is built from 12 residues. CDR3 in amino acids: CASRTRVQPQHF. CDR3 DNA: TGTGCCAGCAGGACCAGGGTCCAGCCCCAGCATTTT.

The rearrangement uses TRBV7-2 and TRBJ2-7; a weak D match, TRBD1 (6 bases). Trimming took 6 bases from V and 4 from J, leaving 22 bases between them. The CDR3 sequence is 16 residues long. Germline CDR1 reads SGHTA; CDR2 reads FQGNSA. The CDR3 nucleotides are TGTGCCAGCAGTCGCGAAAGGGGGTTTAAGGGATACGAGCAGTACTTC. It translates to CASSRERGFKGYEQYF.

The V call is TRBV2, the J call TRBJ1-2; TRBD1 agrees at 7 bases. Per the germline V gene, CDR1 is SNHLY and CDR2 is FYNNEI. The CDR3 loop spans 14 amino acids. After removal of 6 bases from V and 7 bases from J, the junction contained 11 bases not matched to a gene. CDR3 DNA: TGTGCCAGCAGGAACTTTGACAGGGCTCGTGGCTACACCTTC. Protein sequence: CASRNFDRARGYTF.

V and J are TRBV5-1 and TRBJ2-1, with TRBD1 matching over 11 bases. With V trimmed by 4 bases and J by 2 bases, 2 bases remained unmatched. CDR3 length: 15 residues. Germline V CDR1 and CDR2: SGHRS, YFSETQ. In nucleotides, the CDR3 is TGCGCCAGCAGCCAGGGACAGGGGGCCTACAATGAGCAGTTCTTC. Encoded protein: CASSQGQGAYNEQFF. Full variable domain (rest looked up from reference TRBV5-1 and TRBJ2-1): KAGVTQTPRYLIKTRGQQVTLSCSPISGHRSVSWYQQTPGQGLQFLFEYFSETQRNKGNFPGRFSGRQFSNSRSEMNVSTLELGDSALYLCASSQGQGAYNEQFFGPGTRLTVL.

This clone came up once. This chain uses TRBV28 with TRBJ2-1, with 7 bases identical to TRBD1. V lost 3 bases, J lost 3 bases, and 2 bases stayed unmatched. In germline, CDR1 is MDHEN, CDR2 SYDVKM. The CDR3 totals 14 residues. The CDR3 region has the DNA TGTGCCAGCAGTTTCCCAGGGGGCTACAATGAGCAGTTCTTC. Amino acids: CASSFPGGYNEQFF.

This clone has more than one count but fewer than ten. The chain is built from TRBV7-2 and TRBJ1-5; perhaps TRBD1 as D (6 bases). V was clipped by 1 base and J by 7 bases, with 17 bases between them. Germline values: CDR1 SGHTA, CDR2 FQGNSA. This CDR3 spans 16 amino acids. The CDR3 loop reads CASSLVGAGEGQPQHF. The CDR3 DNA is TGTGCCAGCAGCTTAGTAGGGGCAGGGGAGGGACAGCCCCAGCATTTT.

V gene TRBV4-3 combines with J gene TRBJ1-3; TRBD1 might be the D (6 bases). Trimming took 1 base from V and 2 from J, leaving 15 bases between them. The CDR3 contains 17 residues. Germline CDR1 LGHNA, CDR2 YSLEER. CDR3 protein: CASSQAPQGFAGNTIYF. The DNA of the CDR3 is TGCGCCAGCAGCCAAGCCCCACAGGGTTTTGCTGGAAACACCATATATTTT.

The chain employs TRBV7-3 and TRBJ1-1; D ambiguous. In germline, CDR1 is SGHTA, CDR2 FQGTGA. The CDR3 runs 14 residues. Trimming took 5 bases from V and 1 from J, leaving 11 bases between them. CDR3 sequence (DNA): TGTGCCAGCAGCAAGAACGCGGCGAACACTGAAGCTTTCTTT. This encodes CASSKNAANTEAFF.

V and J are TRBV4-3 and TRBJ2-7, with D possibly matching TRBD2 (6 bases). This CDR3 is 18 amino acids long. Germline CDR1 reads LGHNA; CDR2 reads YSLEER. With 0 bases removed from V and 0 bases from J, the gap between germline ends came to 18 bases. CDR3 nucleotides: TGCGCCAGCAGCCAAGATCGCGGGACGTTCTTAACCTCCTACGAGCAGTACTTC. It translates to CASSQDRGTFLTSYEQYF.

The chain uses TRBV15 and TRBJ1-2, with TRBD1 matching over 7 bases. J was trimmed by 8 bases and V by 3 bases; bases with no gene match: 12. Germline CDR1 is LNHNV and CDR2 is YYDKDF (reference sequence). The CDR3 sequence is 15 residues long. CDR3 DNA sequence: TGTGCCACCAGCAGGAAAGGGGGCTCTGGGAGGGGCTACACCTTC. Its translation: CATSRKGGSGRGYTF. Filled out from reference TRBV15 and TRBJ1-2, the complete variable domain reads DAMVIQNPRYQVTQFGKPVTLSCSQTLNHNVMYWYQQKSSQAPKLLFHYYDKDFNNEADTPDNFQSRRPNTSFCFLDIRSPGLGDTAMYLCATSRKGGSGRGYTFGSGTRLTVV.

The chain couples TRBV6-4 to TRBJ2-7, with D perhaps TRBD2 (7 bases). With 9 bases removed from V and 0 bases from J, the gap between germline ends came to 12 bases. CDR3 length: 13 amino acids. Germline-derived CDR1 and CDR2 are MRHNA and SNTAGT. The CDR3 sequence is CARAGQSSYEQYF. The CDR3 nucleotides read TGTGCCAGAGCGGGACAAAGCTCCTACGAGCAGTACTTC.

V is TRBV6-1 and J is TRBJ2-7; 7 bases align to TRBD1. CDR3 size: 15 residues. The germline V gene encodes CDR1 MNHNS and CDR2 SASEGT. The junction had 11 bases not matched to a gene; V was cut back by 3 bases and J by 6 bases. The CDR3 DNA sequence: TGTGCCAGCAGTGATCAGGGGGTGGCGTTGGGCGAGCAGTACTTC. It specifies CASSDQGVALGEQYF.

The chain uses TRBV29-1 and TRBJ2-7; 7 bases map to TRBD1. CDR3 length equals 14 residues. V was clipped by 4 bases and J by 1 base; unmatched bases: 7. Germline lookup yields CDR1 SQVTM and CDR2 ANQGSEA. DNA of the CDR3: TGCAGCGTTGTGGTCAACAGGGGTTCCTACGAGCAGTACTTC. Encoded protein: CSVVVNRGSYEQYF.

The CDR3 protein is CASSRTREANYGYTF. The CDR3 nucleotides are TGCGCCAGCAGCCGTACCAGGGAAGCTAACTATGGCTACACCTTC. The chain couples TRBV4-3 to TRBJ1-2; weak D call: TRBD1 (5 bases). Germline lookup yields CDR1 LGHNA and CDR2 YSLEER. The CDR3 is 15 amino acids. V shed 4 bases and J shed 0 bases, with 12 bases lying between them.

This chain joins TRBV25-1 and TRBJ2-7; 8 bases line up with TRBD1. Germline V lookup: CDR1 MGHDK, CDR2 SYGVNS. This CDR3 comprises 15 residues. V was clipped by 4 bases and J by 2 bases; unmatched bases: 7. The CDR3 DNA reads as TGTGCCAGCAGTGCCCGGACAGGGAGGACCTACGAGCAGTACTTC. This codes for CASSARTGRTYEQYF.

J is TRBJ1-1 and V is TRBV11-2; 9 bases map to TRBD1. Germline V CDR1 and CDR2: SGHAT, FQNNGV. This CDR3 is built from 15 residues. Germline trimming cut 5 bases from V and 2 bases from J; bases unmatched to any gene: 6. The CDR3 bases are TGTGCCAGCAGCACCCGACAGGGGGAAAACACTGAAGCTTTCTTT. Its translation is CASSTRQGENTEAFF. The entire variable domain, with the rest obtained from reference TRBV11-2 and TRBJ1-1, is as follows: EAGVAQSPRYKIIEKRQSVAFWCNPISGHATLYWYQQILGQGPKLLIQFQNNGVVDDSQLPKDRFSAERLKGVDSTLKIQPAKLEDSAVYLCASSTRQGENTEAFFGQGTRLTVV.

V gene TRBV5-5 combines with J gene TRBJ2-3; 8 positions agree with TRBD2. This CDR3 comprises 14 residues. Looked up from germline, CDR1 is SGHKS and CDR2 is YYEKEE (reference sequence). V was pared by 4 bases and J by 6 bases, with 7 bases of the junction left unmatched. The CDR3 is CASSDTSGADTQYF. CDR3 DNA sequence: TGTGCCAGCAGCGATACTAGCGGTGCGGATACGCAGTATTTT.

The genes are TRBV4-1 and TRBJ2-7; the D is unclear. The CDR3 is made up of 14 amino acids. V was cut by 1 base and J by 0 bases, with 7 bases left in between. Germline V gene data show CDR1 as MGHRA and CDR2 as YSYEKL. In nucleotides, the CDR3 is TGCGCCAGCAGCCAAGGGGCCGGCTCCTACGAGCAGTACTTC. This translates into CASSQGAGSYEQYF.

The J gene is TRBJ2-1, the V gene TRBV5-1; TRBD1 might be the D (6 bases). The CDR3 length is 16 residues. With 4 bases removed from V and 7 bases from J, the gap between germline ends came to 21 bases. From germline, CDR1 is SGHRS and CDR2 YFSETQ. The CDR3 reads CASSLEQGPIPNEQFF. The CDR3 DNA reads TGCGCCAGCAGCCTCGAACAGGGCCCAATTCCTAATGAGCAGTTCTTC.

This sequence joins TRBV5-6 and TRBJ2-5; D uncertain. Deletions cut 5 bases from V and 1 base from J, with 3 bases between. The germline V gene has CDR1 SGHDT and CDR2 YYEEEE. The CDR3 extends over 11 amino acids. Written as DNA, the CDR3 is TGTGCCAGCAGTATCCAAGAGACCCAGTACTTC. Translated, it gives CASSIQETQYF.

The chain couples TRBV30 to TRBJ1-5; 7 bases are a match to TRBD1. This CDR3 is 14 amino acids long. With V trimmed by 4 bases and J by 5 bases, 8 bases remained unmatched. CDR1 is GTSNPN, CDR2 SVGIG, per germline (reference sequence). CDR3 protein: CAWTRGGYDQPQHF. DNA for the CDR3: TGTGCCTGGACTCGAGGGGGCTACGATCAGCCCCAGCATTTT.

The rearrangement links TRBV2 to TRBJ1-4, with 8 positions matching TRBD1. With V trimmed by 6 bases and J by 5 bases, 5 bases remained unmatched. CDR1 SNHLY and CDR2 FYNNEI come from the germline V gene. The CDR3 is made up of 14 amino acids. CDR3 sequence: CASRGGTGNEKLFF. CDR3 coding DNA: TGTGCCAGCAGGGGAGGGACAGGAAATGAAAAACTGTTTTTT.

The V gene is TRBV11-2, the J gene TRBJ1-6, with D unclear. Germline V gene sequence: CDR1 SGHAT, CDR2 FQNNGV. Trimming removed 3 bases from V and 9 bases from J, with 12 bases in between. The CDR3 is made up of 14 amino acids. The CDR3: CASSFLSAGSPLHF. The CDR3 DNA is TGTGCCAGCAGCTTCCTTAGTGCGGGTTCACCCCTCCACTTT.

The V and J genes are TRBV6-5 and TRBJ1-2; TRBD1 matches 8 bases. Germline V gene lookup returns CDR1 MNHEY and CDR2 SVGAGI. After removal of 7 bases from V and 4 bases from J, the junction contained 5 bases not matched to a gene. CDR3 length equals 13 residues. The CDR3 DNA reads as TGTGCCAGCACCCAGGGGGCGGGCTATGGCTACACCTTC. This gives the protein CASTQGAGYGYTF.

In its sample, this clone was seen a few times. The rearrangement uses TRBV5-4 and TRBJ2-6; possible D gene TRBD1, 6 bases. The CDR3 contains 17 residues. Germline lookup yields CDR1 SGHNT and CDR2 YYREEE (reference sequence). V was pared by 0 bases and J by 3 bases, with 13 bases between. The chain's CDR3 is CASSLATGLLGANVLTF. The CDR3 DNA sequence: TGTGCCAGCAGCTTGGCTACAGGGCTACTTGGGGCCAACGTCCTGACTTTC.

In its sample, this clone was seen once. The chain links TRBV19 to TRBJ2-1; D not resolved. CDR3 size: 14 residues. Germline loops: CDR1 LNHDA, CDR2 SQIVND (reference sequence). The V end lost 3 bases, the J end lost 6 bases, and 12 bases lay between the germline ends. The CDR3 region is CASSISAGPNEQFF. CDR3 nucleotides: TGTGCCAGTAGTATTTCTGCAGGCCCCAATGAGCAGTTCTTC.

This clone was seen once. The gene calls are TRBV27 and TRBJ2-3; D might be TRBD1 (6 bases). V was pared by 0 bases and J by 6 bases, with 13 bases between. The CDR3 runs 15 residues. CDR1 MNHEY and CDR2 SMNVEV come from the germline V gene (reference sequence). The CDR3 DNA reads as TGTGCCAGCAGTTTATCGAACAACAGGGCCGATACGCAGTATTTT. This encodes CASSLSNNRADTQYF.